Given below is one TCR beta chain in context. The sample originates from a study of blood T cell repertoires in COVID-19. Overall study: The United States, Italy and Spain provided the acute and convalescent COVID-19 samples. The cDNA or gDNA used as material had been derived from T cells, B-cell-depleted T cells, or PBMCs.

It was during active infection that Seattle patients were enrolled and then longitudinally followed. In the original workflow: It was from reference gene primer amplification that nucleated cell counts were estimated. Produced via immunoSEQ multiplex PCR; TCRdb's table is partial and in-frame only. V, J and clone size are those of that table, while D and trimming were read from the DNA. The data show about 170,000 clones, 85% seen once. V lost 6 bases, J lost 4 bases, and 9 bases stayed unmatched. Looked up from germline, CDR1 is LGHDT and CDR2 is YNNKEL (reference sequence). This CDR3 has 15 residues.

The TCR was taken from a woman older than 75 with COVID-19, enrolled during active disease. The chain joins TRBV3-1 (or the pseudogene TRBV3-2) to TRBJ2-5, with TRBD1 matching 9 bases. The sequencing sample was made of peripheral blood. Written as DNA, the CDR3 is TGTGCCAGCAGACGAACAGGGGGCCTTGCAGAGACCCAGTACTTC. Amino acids: CASRRTGGLAETQYF.